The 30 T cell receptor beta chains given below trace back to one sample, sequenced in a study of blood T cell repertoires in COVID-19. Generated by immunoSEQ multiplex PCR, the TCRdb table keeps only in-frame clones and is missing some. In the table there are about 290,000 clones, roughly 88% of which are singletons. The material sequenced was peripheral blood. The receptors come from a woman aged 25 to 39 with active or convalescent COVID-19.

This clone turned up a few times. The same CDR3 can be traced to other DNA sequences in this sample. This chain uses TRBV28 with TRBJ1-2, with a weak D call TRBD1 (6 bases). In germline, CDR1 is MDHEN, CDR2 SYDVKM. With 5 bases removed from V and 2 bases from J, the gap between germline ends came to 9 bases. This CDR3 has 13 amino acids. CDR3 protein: CASSLQGNYGYTF. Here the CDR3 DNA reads TGTGCCAGCAGTCTACAGGGCAACTATGGCTACACCTTC.

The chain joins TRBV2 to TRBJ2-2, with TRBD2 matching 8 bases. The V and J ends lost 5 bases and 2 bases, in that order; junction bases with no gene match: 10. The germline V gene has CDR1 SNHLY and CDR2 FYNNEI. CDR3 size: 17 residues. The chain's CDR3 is CASSRTLSGTNTGELFF. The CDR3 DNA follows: TGTGCCAGCAGTAGGACACTTAGCGGGACTAACACCGGGGAGCTGTTTTTT.

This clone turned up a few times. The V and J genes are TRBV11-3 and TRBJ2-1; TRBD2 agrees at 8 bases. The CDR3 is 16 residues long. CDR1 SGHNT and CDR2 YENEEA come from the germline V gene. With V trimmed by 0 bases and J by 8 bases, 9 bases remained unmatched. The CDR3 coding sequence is TGTGCCAGCAGCTTAGATCATTCGGGGGGGCTAGATGAGCAGTTCTTC. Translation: CASSLDHSGGLDEQFF. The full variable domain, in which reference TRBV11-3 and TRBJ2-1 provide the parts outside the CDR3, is EAGVVQSPRYKIIEKKQPVAFWCNPISGHNTLYWYLQNLGQGPELLIRYENEEAVDDSQLPKDRFSAERLKGVDSTLKIQPAELGDSAVYLCASSLDHSGGLDEQFFGPGTRLTVL.

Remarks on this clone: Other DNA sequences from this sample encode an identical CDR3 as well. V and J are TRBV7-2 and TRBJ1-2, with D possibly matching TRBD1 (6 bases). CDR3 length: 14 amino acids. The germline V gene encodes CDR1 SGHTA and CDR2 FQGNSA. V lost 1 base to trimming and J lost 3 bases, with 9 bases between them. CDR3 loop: CASSLEQGDYGYTF. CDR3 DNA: TGTGCCAGCAGCTTAGAACAGGGCGACTATGGCTACACCTTC.

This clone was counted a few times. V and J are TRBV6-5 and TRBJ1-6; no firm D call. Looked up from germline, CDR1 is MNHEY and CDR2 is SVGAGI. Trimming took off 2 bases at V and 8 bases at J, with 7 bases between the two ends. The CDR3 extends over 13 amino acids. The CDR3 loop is CASSYKLYSPLHF. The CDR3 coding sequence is TGTGCCAGCAGTTACAAGCTGTATTCACCCCTCCACTTT.

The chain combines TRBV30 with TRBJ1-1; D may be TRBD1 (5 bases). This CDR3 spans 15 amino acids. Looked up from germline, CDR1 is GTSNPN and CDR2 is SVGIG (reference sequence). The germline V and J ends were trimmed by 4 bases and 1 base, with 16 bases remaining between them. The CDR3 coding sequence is TGTGCCTGGACTAAAGTTCAGGGTTGGAACACTGAAGCTTTCTTT. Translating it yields CAWTKVQGWNTEAFF.

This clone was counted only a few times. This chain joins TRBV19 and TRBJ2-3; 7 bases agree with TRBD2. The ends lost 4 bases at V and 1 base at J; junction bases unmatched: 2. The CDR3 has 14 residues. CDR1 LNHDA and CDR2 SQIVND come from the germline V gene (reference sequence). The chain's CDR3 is CASSTSGGTDTQYF. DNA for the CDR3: TGTGCCAGTAGTACTAGCGGCGGCACAGATACGCAGTATTTT.

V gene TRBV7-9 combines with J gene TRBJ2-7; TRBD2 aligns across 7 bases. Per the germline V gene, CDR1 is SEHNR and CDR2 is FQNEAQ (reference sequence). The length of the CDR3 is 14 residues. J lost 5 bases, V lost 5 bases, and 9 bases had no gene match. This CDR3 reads CASSPTGLKDEQYF. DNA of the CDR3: TGTGCCAGCAGCCCGACGGGACTAAAGGACGAGCAGTACTTC.

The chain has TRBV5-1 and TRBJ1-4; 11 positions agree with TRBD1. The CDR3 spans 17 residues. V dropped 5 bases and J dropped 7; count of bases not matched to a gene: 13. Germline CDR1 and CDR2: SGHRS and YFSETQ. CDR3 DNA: TGCGCCAGCAGTTCGCGATCCGCCGGGACAGGGGGTGAAAAACTGTTTTTT. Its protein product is CASSSRSAGTGGEKLFF.

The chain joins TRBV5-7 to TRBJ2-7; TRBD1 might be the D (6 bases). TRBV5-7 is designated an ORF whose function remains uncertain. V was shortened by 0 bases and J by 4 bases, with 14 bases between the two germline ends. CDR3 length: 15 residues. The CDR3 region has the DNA TGTGCCAGCAGCTTGGGCCGGGACATTTCATACGAGCAGTACTTC. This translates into CASSLGRDISYEQYF.

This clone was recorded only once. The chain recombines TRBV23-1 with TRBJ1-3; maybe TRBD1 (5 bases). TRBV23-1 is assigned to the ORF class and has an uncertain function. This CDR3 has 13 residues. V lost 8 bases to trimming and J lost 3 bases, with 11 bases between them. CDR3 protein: CASDTGGGNTIYF. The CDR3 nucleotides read TGCGCCAGCGACACGGGGGGTGGAAACACCATATATTTT.

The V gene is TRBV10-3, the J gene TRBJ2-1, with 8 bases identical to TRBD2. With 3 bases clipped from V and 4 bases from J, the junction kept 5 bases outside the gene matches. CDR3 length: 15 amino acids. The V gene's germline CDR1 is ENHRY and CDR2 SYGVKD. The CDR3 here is CAISDPPGGYNEQFF. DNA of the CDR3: TGTGCCATCAGTGACCCGCCGGGGGGGTACAATGAGCAGTTCTTC.

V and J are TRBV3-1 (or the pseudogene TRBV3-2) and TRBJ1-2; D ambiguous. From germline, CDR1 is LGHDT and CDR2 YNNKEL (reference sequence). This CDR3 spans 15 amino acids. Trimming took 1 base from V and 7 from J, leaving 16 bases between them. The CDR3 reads CASSQAAGPMGGYTF. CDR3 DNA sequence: TGTGCCAGCAGCCAAGCGGCAGGCCCAATGGGTGGCTACACCTTC.

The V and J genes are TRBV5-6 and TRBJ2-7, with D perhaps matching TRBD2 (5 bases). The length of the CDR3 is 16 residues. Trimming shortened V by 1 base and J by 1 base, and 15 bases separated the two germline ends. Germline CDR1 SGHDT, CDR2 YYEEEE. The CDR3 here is CASSLIGVLSSYEQYF. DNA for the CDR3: TGTGCCAGCAGCTTGATCGGGGTCCTTTCTTCCTACGAGCAGTACTTC.

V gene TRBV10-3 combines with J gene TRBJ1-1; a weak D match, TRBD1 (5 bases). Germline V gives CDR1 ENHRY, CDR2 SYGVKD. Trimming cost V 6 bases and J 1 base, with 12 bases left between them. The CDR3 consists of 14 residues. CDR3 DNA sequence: TGTGCCATCAGGAAGGGTCAGGGGAACACTGAAGCTTTCTTT. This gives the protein CAIRKGQGNTEAFF.

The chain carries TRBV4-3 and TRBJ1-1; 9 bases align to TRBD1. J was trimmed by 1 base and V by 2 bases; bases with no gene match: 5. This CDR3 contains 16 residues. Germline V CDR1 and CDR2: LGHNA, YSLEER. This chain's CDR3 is CASSQSQGAQNTEAFF. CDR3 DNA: TGCGCCAGCAGCCAATCACAGGGGGCGCAGAACACTGAAGCTTTCTTT.

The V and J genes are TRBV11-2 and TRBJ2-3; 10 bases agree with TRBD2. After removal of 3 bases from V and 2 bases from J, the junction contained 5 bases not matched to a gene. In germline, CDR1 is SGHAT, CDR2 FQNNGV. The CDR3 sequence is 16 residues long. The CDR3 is CASSFVAGGFTDTQYF. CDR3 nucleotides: TGTGCCAGCAGCTTTGTAGCGGGGGGATTCACAGATACGCAGTATTTT.

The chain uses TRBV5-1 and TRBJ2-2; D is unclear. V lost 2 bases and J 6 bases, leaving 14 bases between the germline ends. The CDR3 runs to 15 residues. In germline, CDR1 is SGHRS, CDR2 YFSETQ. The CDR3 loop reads CASSFAGVIAGELFF. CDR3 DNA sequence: TGCGCCAGCAGCTTTGCCGGAGTTATTGCCGGGGAGCTGTTTTTT.

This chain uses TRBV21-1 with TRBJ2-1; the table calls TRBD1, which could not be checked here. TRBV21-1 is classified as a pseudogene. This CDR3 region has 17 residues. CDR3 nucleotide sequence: TGTGCCAGCAGCAAAGGGGAAGGGGCCAGCTCCTACAATGAGCAGTTCTTC. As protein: CASSKGEGASSYNEQFF.

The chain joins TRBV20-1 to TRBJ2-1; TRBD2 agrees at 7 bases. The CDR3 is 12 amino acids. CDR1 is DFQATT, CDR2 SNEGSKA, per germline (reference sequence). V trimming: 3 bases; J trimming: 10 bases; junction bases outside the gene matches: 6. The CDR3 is CSASELRGEQFF. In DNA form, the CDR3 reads TGCAGTGCTAGTGAGTTGCGGGGGGAGCAGTTCTTC.

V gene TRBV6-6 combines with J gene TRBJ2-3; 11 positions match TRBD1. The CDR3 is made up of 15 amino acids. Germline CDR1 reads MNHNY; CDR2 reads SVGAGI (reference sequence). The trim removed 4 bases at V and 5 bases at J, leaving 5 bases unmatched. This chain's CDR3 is CASSSGQGAGDTQYF. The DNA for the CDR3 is TGTGCCAGCAGTTCCGGACAGGGGGCTGGAGATACGCAGTATTTT.

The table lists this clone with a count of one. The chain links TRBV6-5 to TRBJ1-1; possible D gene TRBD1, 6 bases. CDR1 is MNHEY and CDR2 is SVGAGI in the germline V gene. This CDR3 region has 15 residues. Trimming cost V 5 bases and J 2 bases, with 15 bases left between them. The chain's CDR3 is CASSPSTGTNTEAFF. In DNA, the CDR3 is TGTGCCAGCAGTCCTTCGACAGGAACTAACACTGAAGCTTTCTTT.

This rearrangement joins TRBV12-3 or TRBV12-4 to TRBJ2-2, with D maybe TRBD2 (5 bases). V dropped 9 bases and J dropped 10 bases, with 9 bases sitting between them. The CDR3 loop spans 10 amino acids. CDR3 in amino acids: CASRREELFF. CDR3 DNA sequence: TGTGCCAGTAGACGGGAGGAGCTGTTTTTT.

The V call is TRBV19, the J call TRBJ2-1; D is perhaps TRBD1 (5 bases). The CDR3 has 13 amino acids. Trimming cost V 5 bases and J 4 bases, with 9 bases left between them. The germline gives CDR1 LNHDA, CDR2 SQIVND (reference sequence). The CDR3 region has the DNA TGTGCCAGTAGTCCACGGACATACAATGAGCAGTTCTTC. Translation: CASSPRTYNEQFF.

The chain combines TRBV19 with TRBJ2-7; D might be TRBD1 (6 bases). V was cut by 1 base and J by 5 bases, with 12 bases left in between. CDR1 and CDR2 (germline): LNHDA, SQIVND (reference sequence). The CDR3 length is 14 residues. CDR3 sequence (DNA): TGTGCCAGTAGTATAGGCAGGGGCTTCCACGAGCAGTACTTC. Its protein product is CASSIGRGFHEQYF.

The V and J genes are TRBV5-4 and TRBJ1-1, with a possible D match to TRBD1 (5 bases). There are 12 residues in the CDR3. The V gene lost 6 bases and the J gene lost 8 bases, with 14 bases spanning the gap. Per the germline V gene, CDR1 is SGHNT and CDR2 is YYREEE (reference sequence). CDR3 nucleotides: TGTGCCAGCACCCTTCAGGGTTCCGAAGCTTTCTTT. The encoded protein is CASTLQGSEAFF.

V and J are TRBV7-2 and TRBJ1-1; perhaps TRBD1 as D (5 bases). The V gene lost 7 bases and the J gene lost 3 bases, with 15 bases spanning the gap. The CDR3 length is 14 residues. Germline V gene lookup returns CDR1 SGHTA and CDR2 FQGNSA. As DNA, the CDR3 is TGTGCCAGCATCTCCTACACAGGAGACACTGAAGCTTTCTTT. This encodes CASISYTGDTEAFF.

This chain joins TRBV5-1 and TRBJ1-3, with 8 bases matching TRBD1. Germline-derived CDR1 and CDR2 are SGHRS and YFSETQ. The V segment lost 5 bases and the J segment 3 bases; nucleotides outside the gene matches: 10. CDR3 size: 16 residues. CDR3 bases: TGCGCCAGCAGACTTACGGACAGGGTGGATGGAAACACCATATATTTT. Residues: CASRLTDRVDGNTIYF. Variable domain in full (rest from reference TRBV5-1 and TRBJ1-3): KAGVTQTPRYLIKTRGQQVTLSCSPISGHRSVSWYQQTPGQGLQFLFEYFSETQRNKGNFPGRFSGRQFSNSRSEMNVSTLELGDSALYLCASRLTDRVDGNTIYFGEGSWLTVV.

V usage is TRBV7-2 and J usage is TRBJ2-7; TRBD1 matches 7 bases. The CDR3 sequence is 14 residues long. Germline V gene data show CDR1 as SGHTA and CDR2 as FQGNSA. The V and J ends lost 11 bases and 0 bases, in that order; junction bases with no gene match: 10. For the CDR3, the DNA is TGTGCCTCCTCAGGACAGGCCAGCTCCTACGAGCAGTACTTC. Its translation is CASSGQASSYEQYF.

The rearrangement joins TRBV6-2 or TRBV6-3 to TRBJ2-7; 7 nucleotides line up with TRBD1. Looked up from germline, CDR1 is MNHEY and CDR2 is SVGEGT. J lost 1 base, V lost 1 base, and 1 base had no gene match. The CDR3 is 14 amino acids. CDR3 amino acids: CASSYWDSSYEQYF. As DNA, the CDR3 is TGTGCCAGCAGTTACTGGGACAGTTCCTACGAGCAGTACTTC.